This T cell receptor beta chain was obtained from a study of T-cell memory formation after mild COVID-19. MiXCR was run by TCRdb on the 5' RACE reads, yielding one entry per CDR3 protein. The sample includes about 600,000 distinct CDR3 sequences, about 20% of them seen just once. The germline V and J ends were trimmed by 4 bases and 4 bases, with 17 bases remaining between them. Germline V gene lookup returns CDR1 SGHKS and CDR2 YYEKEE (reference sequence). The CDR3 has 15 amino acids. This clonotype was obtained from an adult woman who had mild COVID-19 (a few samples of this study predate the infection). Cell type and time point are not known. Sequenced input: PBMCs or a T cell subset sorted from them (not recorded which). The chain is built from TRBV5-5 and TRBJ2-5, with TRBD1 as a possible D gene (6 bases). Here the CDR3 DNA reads TGTGCCAGCAGCCCCGAGGACAGAACTGGAGAGACCCAGTACTTC. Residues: CASSPEDRTGETQYF.